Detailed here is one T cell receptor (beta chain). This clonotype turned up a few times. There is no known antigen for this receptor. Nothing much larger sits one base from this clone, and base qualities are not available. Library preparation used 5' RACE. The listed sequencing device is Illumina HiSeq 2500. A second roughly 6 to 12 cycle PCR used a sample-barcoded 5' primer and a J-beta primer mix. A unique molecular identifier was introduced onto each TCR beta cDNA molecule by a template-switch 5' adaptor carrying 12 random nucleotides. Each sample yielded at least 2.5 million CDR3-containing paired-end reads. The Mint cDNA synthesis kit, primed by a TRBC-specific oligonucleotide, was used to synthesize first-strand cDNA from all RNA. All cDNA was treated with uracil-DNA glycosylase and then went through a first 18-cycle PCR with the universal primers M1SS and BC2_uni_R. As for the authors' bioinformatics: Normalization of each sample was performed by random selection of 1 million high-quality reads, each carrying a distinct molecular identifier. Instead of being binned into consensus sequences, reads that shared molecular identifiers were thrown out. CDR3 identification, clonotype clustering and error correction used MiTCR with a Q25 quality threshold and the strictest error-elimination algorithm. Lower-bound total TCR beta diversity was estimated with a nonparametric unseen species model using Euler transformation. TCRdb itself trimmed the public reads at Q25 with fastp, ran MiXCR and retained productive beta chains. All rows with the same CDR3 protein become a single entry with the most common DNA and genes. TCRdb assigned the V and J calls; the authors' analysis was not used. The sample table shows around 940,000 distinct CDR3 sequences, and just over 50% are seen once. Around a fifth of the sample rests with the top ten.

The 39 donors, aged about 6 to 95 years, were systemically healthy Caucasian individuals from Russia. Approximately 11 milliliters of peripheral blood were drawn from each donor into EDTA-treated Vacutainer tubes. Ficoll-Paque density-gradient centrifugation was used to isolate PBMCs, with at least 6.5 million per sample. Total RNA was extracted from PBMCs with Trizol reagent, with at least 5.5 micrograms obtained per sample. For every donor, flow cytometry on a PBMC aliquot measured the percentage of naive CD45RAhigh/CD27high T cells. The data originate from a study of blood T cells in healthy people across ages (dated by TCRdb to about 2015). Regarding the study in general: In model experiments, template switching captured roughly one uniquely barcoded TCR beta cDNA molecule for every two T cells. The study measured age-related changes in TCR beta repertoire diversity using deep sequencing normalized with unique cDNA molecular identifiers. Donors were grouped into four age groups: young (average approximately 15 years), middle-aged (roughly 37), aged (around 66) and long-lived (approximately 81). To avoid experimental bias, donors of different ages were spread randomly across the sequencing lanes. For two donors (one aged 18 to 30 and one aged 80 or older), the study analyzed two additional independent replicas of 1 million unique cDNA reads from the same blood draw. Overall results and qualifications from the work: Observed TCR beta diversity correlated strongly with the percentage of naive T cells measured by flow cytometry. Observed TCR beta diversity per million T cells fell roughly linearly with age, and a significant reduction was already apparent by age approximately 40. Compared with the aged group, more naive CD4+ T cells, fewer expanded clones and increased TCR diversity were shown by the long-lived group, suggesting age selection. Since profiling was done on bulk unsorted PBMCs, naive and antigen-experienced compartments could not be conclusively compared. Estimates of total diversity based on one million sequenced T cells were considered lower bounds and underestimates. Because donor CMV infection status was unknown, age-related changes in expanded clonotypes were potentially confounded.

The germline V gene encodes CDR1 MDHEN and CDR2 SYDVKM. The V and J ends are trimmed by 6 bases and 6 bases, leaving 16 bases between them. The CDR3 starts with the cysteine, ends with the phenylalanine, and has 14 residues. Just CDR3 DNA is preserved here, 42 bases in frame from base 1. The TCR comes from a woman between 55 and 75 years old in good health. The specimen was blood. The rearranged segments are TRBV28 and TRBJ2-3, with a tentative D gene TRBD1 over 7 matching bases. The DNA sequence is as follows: TGTGCCAGCAGCCCAGGGGGGCAGGGGGATACGCAGTATTTT. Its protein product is CASSPGGQGDTQYF.